The present entry profiles one T cell receptor beta chain with its context. Its recognized antigen is unknown. There are no base qualities to consult, and no much larger clone falls within one base. Sequencing relied on an Illumina HiSeq 1500. TCRdb applied fastp at Q25 and MiXCR to the public reads, then kept only in-frame beta chains. Rows merge per CDR3 protein into single entries with the most common DNA and genes. Recorded for this sample are roughly 87,000 distinct CDR3 sequences; 25% to 30% of them occurred a single time. About three quarters of the sample is taken by the ten largest. What the treatment or condition label conveys for this sample: in vitro stimulation with specific CMV peptide epitopes to enrich CMV-specific T cells. The CDR3 contains 13 residues, cysteine and phenylalanine counted. Solely the CDR3 DNA is kept, with 39 bases framed from the first base. The germline V gene supplies CDR1 SGDLS and CDR2 YYNGEE. Clipping removes 3 bases from V and 5 bases from J, with 3 as the unmatched junction base count.

These data belong to a study of T cell repertoires in cytomegalovirus infection (dated by TCRdb to about 2019). About the study as a whole: The peptide stimulations were aimed at well-studied HLA-B-restricted epitopes as well as recently identified HLA-C-restricted CMV epitopes, whose presentation resists viral immunomodulation. Because public TCR beta signatures pointed to carriage of CMV infection together with the matching HLA type, the HLA type of each donor mattered for the analysis. The research as a whole found: In the ex vivo response, HLA-C-restricted CMV-specific TCR beta clonotypes were dominant, and in two of eight donors the single most frequent clonotype came from this HLA-C-restricted group. Carriers of CMV infection plus the relevant HLA type were discriminated by the cumulative frequency of public TCR beta family members in the study cohort and in an independent roughly 350-donor cohort.

The receptor was isolated from a human donor in good health (CMV status not recorded). Some clones in this sample may be carry-over from other donors' samples. Sequencing used CD8+ T cells from cultured PBMCs, obtained from culture after CMV antigen stimulation. Rearrangement joined TRBV9 to TRBJ2-5, with TRBD1 identical over 8 junction bases. The CDR3 reads CASSGWTGETQYF. The DNA is as follows: TGTGCCAGCAGCGGATGGACAGGGGAGACCCAGTACTTC. With the portions outside the CDR3 filled from the reference TRBV9 and TRBJ2-5 genes, the complete variable region becomes DSGVTQTPKHLITATGQRVTLRCSPRSGDLSVYWYQQSLDQGLQFLIQYYNGEERAKGNILERFSAQQFPDLHSELNLSSLELGDSALYFCASSGWTGETQYFGPGTRLLVL.